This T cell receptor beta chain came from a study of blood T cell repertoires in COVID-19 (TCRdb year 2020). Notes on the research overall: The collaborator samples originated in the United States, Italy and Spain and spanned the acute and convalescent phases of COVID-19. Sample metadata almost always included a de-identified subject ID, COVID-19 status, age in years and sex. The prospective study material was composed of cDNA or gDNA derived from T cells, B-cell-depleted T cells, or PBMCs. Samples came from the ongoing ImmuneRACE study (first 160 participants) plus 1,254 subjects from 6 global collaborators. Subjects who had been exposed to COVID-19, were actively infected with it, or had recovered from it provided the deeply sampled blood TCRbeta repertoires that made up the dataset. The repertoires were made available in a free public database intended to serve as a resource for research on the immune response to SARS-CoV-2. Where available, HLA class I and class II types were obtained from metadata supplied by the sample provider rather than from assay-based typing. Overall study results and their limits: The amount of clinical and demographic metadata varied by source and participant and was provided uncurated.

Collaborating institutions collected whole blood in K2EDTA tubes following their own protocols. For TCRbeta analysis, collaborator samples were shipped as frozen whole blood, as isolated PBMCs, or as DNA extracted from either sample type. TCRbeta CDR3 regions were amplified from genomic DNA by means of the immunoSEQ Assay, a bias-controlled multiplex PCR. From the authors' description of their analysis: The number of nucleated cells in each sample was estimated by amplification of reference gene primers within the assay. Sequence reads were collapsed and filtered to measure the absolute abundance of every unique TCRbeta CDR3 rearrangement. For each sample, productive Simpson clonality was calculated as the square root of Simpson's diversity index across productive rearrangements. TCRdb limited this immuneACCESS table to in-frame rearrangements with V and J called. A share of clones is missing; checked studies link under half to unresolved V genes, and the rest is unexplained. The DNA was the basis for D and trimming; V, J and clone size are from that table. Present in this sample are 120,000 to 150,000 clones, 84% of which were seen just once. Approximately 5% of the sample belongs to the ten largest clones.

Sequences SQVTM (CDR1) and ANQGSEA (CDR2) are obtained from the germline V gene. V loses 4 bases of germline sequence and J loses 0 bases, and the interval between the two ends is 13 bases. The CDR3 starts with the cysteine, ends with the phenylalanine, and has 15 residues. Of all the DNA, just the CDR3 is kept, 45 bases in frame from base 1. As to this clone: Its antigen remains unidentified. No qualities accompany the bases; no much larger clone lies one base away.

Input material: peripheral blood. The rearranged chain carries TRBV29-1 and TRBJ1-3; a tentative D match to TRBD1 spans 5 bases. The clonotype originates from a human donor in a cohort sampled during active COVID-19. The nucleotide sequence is TGCAGCGTTGTGGGGGGGTCGAGCTCTGGAAACACCATATATTTT. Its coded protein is CSVVGGSSSGNTIYF.